This T cell receptor (beta chain) stems from a study of blood T cell repertoires in COVID-19. Whole-study context: COVID-19 samples collected from the United States, Italy and Spain covered acute and convalescent phases. PBMCs, B-cell-depleted T cells, or T cells were the source of the cDNA or gDNA that made up the material.

Source study methods: Counts of nucleated cells, estimated from reference gene primer amplification, were obtained. The protocol was immunoSEQ multiplex PCR, while the TCRdb copy is restricted to in-frame clones and leaves out a portion. Clone size and V and J calls were adopted from that table, with D and trimming inferred from the DNA. The sample includes some 100,000 clones, around 80% seen only once; the top ten take around 7.3%. The V gene end was trimmed by 0 bases and the J gene end by 11 bases; junction bases not matched to a gene: 7. Germline CDR1 and CDR2: SGHRS and YFSETQ. This CDR3 comprises 13 residues.

Sample: peripheral blood. The rearrangement links TRBV5-1 to TRBJ1-1; 7 bases line up with TRBD1. The clonotype was recovered from a man aged 50-59 years with active or convalescent COVID-19. The CDR3 protein is CASSLDRQGEAFF. The DNA for the CDR3 is TGCGCCAGCAGCTTGGATAGACAGGGTGAGGCTTTCTTT.